These T cell receptor beta chains were read from a single sample in a study of memory CD4+ T cells and cytomegalovirus serostatus. Using immunoSEQ multiplex PCR, the repertoire was profiled, and TCRdb retains in-frame clones only, with some absent. The sample records about 50,000 clones, around 76% being singletons. The sequenced material came from memory CD4+ T cells from blood. The receptors shown here come from an adult in good health and CMV-seronegative. CDR3s include the opening cysteine and the closing phenylalanine or tryptophan. The order of the fields is J gene, D gene, V gene, CDR3 protein. A D gene is named only where the DNA matches it firmly.

TRBJ1-2 | . | TRBV7-2 | CASSSTANYGYTF
TRBJ2-5 | TRBD2 | TRBV6-5 | CASRDVAGGPETQYF
TRBJ2-2 | . | TRBV9 | CASSPQGGGRTGELFF
TRBJ1-2 | . | TRBV21-1 | CARRRGEVNYGYTF
TRBJ1-1 | TRBD1 | TRBV5-6 | CASSPDRGRNTEAFF
TRBJ1-6 | TRBD1 | TRBV30 | CAWYGQGATRSPLHF
TRBJ1-2 | TRBD1 | TRBV2 | CASSRQGGYTF
TRBJ1-1 | TRBD1 | TRBV7-9 | CASSLEGANTEAFF
TRBJ1-6 | TRBD1 | TRBV4-1 | CASSQGLVGQPNSPLHF
TRBJ2-3 | TRBD2 | TRBV7-9 | CAAGIAGGRDTQYF
TRBJ2-1 | . | TRBV5-1 | CASSWGNEQFF
TRBJ2-7 | TRBD1 | TRBV4-1 | CASSQGQLGTYEQYF
TRBJ2-3 | TRBD2 | TRBV9 | CASSGGTSGSTDTQYF
TRBJ1-6 | TRBD1 | TRBV4-2 | CASSQGFQGVPSPPLHF
TRBJ2-3 | . | TRBV7-9 | CASRQGDTDTQYF
TRBJ2-2 | . | TRBV6-5 | CASRTDAGELFF
TRBJ2-2 | . | TRBV11-2 | CASSINTYGELFF
TRBJ1-3 | . | TRBV19 | CASSILPVSSGNTIYF
TRBJ2-6 | . | TRBV16 | CASSQSRAGANVLTF
TRBJ2-6 | . | TRBV6-4 | CASSADGSGANVLTF
TRBJ1-6 | TRBD1 | TRBV10-2 | CASSTGTGSHSPLHF
TRBJ1-2 | TRBD1 | TRBV11-1 | CASSPAGGFAGGYTF
TRBJ2-5 | . | TRBV2 | CASRSGDPQYF
TRBJ1-1 | . | TRBV4-1 | CASSQDWGGLEAFF
TRBJ2-6 | . | TRBV6-5 | CASSTRPSGANVLTF
TRBJ1-4 | TRBD1 | TRBV4-1 | CASGRQGDNEKLFF
TRBJ1-4 | TRBD1 | TRBV28 | CASSSTGTANEKLFF
TRBJ2-3 | . | TRBV4-3 | CASSQTSALGGTQYF
TRBJ2-6 | . | TRBV7-3 | CASSIQGAGANVLTF
TRBJ1-6 | . | TRBV19 | CASRPDNSPLHF
TRBJ2-7 | TRBD2 | TRBV27 | CASSPGEGRPYEQYF
TRBJ1-6 | . | TRBV6-6 | CASSYGNSPLHF
TRBJ1-1 | . | TRBV30 | CAWSVESVGTEAFF
TRBJ2-5 | . | TRBV28 | CASSFKQGIETQYF
TRBJ1-6 | . | TRBV5-3 | CARPCNRANSPLHF
TRBJ1-1 | TRBD1 | TRBV5-1 | CASSLQGANTEAFF
TRBJ1-3 | . | TRBV28 | CASTPGPFSGNTIYF
TRBJ1-3 | . | TRBV30 | CAWSPTDVWRSGNTIYF
TRBJ1-5 | TRBD1 | TRBV18 | CASSPGQDHNQPQHF
TRBJ1-4 | . | TRBV5-5 | CASSLASTEKLFF
TRBJ1-1 | TRBD1 | TRBV27 | CASTTTIQGENTEAFF
TRBJ2-3 | . | TRBV10-3 | CAISESADTQYF
TRBJ2-3 | TRBD2 | TRBV27 | CASSRKGGGVTDTQYF
TRBJ2-7 | . | TRBV2 | CASLGTPHGEQYF
TRBJ2-7 | . | TRBV4-3 | CASSQAFETYTYEQYF
TRBJ2-5 | . | TRBV7-3 | CASSLGGRAGETQYF
TRBJ1-2 | TRBD1 | TRBV30 | CAFLMGQGNYGYTF
TRBJ1-3 | . | TRBV6-6 | CASRHGGGATGNTIYF
TRBJ1-1 | TRBD1 | TRBV7-9 | CASSSAAGQGDTEAFF
TRBJ1-2 | . | TRBV27 | CASSRAGEGYTF